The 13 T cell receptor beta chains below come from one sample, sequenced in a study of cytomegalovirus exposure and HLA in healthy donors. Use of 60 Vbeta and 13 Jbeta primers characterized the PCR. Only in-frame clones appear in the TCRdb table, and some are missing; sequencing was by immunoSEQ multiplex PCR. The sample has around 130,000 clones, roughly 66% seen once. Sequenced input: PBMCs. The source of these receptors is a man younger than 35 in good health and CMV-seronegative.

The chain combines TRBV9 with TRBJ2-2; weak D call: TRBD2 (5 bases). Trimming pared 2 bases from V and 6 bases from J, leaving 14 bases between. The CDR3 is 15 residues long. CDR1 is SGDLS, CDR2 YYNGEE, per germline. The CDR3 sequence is CASSVPQGGSGELFF. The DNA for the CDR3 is TGTGCCAGCAGCGTTCCCCAAGGAGGATCCGGGGAGCTGTTTTTT.

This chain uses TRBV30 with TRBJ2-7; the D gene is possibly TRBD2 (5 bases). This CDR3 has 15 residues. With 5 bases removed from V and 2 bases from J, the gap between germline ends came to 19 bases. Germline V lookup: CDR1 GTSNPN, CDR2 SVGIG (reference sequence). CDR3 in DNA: TGTGCCTGGGGTGGAGGCGGAGCCCTTCCCTACGAGCAGTACTTC. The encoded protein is CAWGGGGALPYEQYF.

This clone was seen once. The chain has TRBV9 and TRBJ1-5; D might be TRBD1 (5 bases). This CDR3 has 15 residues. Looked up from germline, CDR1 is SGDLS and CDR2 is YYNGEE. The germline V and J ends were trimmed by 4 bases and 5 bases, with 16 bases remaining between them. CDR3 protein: CASSPGPRGDQPQHF. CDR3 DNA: TGTGCCAGCAGCCCAGGGCCCCGTGGGGATCAGCCCCAGCATTTT.

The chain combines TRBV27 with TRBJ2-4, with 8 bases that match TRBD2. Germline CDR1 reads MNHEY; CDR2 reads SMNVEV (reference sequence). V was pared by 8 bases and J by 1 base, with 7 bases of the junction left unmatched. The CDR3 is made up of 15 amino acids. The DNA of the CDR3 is TGTGCCAGCGGTAGCGGGATGTCGGCCAAAAACATTCAGTACTTC. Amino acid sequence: CASGSGMSAKNIQYF.

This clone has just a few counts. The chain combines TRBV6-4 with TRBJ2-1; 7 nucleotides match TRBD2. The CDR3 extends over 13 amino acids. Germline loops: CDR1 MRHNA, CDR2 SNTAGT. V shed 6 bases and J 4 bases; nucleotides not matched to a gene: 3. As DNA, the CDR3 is TGTGCCAGCAGAGCGGGACCTTACAATGAGCAGTTCTTC. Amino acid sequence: CASRAGPYNEQFF.

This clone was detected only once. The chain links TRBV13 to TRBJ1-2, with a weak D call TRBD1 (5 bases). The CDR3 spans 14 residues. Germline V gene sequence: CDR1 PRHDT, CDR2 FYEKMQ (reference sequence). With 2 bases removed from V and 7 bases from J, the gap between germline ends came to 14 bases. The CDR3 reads CASSLFGRGSGYTF. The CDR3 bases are TGTGCCAGCAGCTTATTCGGAAGGGGAAGTGGCTACACCTTC.

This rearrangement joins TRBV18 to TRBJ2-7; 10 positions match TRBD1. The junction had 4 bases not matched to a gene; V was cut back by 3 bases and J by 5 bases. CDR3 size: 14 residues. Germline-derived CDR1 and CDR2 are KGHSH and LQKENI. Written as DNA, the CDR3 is TGTGCCAGCTCACCCCGGACAGGGGGAAACGAGCAGTACTTC. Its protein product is CASSPRTGGNEQYF.

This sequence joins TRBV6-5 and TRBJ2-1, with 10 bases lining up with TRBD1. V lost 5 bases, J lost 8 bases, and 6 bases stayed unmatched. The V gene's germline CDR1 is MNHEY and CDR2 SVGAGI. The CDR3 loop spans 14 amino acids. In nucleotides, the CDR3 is TGTGCCAGCAGTGGGGGACAGGGGAGGCATGAGCAGTTCTTC. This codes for CASSGGQGRHEQFF.

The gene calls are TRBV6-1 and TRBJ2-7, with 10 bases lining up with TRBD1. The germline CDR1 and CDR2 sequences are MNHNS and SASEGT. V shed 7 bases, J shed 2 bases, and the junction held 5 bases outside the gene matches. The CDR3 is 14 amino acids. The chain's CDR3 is CASMRQGATYEQYF. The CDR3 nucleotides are TGTGCCAGCATGAGACAGGGGGCAACCTACGAGCAGTACTTC.

The CDR3 DNA sequence: TGCAGTGCTAGAGGGCTCAATCCAGCTTTCTTT. This codes for CSARGLNPAFF. The chain combines TRBV20-1 with TRBJ1-1; D is uncertain. The CDR3 is 11 residues long. The V end lost 1 base, the J end lost 10 bases, and 10 bases lay between the germline ends. CDR1 DFQATT and CDR2 SNEGSKA come from the germline V gene (reference sequence).

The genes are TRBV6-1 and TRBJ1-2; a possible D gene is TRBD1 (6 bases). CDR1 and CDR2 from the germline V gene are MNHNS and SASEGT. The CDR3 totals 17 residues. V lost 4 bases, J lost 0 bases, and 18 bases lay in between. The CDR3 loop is CASSVISGTLTNYGYTF. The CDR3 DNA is TGTGCCAGCAGTGTTATCTCCGGGACACTTACTAACTATGGCTACACCTTC.

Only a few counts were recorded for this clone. The CDR3 here is CASSPDRGKSSYNSPLHF. Here the CDR3 DNA reads TGTGCCAGCAGCCCGGACAGGGGAAAAAGCTCCTATAATTCACCCCTCCACTTT. The rearrangement uses TRBV5-6 and TRBJ1-6, with 9 bases that match TRBD1. After removal of 4 bases from V and 0 bases from J, the junction contained 8 bases not matched to a gene. The CDR3 loop spans 18 amino acids. Per the germline V gene, CDR1 is SGHDT and CDR2 is YYEEEE. Combining the CDR3 with reference TRBV5-6 and TRBJ1-6 gives the whole variable domain DAGVTQSPTHLIKTRGQQVTLRCSPKSGHDTVSWYQQALGQGPQFIFQYYEEEERQRGNFPDRFSGHQFPNYSSELNVNALLLGDSALYLCASSPDRGKSSYNSPLHFGNGTRLTVT.

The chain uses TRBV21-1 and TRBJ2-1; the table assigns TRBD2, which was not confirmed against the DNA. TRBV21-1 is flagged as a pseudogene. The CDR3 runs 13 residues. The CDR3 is CANGTSGNNEQFF. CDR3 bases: TGTGCCAACGGGACTAGCGGAAACAATGAGCAGTTCTTC.